Each of the 7 T cell receptor beta chains below was sequenced from the same sample in a study of T cell changes during pregnancy in multiple sclerosis. Profiled with immunoSEQ multiplex PCR; TCRdb holds only in-frame clones, not every one. Among tens of thousands of clones listed, approximately 94% were seen once. Material: peripheral blood, obtained in the third trimester of pregnancy. The receptors shown here come from a female donor with multiple sclerosis, enrolled in a pregnancy study.

V is TRBV30 and J is TRBJ2-5; D possibly corresponds to TRBD1 (6 bases). This CDR3 spans 13 amino acids. The V and J ends lost 2 bases and 2 bases respectively, with 9 bases between them. Germline V CDR1 and CDR2: GTSNPN, SVGIG (reference sequence). CDR3 region: CAWSWTAQETQYF. CDR3 DNA: TGTGCCTGGAGTTGGACAGCGCAAGAGACCCAGTACTTC.

This clone was seen just once. The chain recombines TRBV25-1 with TRBJ1-1; D is unclear. The length of the CDR3 is 14 residues. Germline V gene data show CDR1 as MGHDK and CDR2 as SYGVNS. Trimming left V 1 base short and J 6 bases short, with 12 bases between. The CDR3 nucleotides read TGTGCCAGCAGTGAATCGAGGGCTGGCGCTGAAGCTTTCTTT. This sequence encodes CASSESRAGAEAFF.

CDR3 sequence (DNA): TGTGCCAGCAGCTTAGTAAGAGGCGCCGCCCCCAAGTTAGCCGAGCAGTACTTC. As protein: CASSLVRGAAPKLAEQYF. This sequence joins TRBV7-8 and TRBJ2-7; D is undetermined. The CDR3 totals 18 residues. CDR1 is SGHVS and CDR2 is FQNEAQ in the germline V gene. V shed 1 base and J shed 6 bases, with 25 bases lying between them.

The chain is built from TRBV7-9 and TRBJ1-5; D is possibly TRBD1 (5 bases). The CDR3 contains 17 residues. V dropped 3 bases and J dropped 2 bases, with 17 bases sitting between them. Germline V gene sequence: CDR1 SEHNR, CDR2 FQNEAQ (reference sequence). The CDR3 DNA sequence: TGTGCCAGCAGCTTTGTTGGGGGGAGTGGTGGCAATCAGCCCCAGCATTTT. It specifies CASSFVGGSGGNQPQHF. The complete variable domain, with remaining parts taken from reference TRBV7-9 and TRBJ1-5, reads DTGVSQNPRHKITKRGQNVTFRCDPISEHNRLYWYRQTLGQGPEFLTYFQNEAQLEKSRLLSDRFSAERPKGSFSTLEIQRTEQGDSAMYLCASSFVGGSGGNQPQHFGDGTRLSIL.

The gene calls are TRBV5-1 and TRBJ2-2; 11 bases are shared with TRBD2. The V gene's germline CDR1 is SGHRS and CDR2 YFSETQ. J was trimmed by 6 bases and V by 4 bases; bases with no gene match: 2. This CDR3 comprises 14 residues. As DNA, the CDR3 is TGCGCCAGCAGCCAGGGACTAGCGGCCGGGGAGCTGTTTTTT. Its protein product is CASSQGLAAGELFF.

The J gene is TRBJ1-2, the V gene TRBV4-1; D unresolved. Trimming took 3 bases from V and 14 from J, leaving 10 bases between them. Germline CDR1 is MGHRA and CDR2 is YSYEKL. The CDR3 is 10 residues long. CDR3 region: CASSHTIPTF. CDR3 DNA sequence: TGCGCCAGCAGCCATACTATTCCTACCTTC.

This chain joins TRBV18 and TRBJ1-1; TRBD1 aligns across 11 bases. In germline, CDR1 is KGHSH, CDR2 LQKENI. With V trimmed by 6 bases and J by 2 bases, 2 bases remained unmatched. CDR3 length equals 14 residues. This CDR3 reads CASSRTGGNTEAFF. CDR3 bases: TGTGCCAGCTCGCGGACAGGGGGCAACACTGAAGCTTTCTTT. The whole variable domain, remainder taken from reference TRBV18 and TRBJ1-1, is NAGVMQNPRHLVRRRGQEARLRCSPMKGHSHVYWYRQLPEEGLKFMVYLQKENIIDESGMPKERFSAEFPKEGPSILRIQQVVRGDSAAYFCASSRTGGNTEAFFGQGTRLTVV.